This T cell receptor beta chain comes out of a study of glioma-infiltrating T cells after dendritic cell vaccination. Study-wide context: Treatment, given 2003 to 2012, was autologous tumor lysate-pulsed dendritic cell vaccination. The vaccine used monocyte-derived dendritic cells pulsed overnight with autologous tumor lysate.

Primers: 60 V beta forward and 13 J beta reverse. The repertoire was sequenced with immunoSEQ multiplex PCR; TCRdb's copy has only in-frame clones and lacks some. The sample lists about 96,000 clones, around three quarters seen once, with nearly 6% in the top ten. Sequenced here: blood, sampled before dendritic cell vaccination. The clonotype originates from a human donor with glioblastoma.

In DNA form, the CDR3 reads TGTGCCAGCAGCCTCGCGCAGGGGGTAGCGGGAGTCGATGAGCAGTTCTTC. It is translated as CASSLAQGVAGVDEQFF. V is TRBV7-3 and J is TRBJ2-1, with 9 bases matching TRBD2. V lost 5 bases, J lost 8 bases, and 16 bases stayed unmatched. The CDR3 runs to 17 residues. CDR1 SGHTA and CDR2 FQGTGA come from the germline V gene.